This T cell receptor (beta chain) was observed in a study of blood T cell repertoires in COVID-19. Background on the study: Italy, Spain and the United States were the sources of the convalescent and acute COVID-19 samples.

This CDR3 has 16 amino acids. The V gene lost 5 bases and the J gene lost 6 bases, with 19 bases spanning the gap. Germline assignment: CDR1 MNHEY and CDR2 SMNVEV (reference sequence). How the authors handled the data: Estimation of nucleated cell counts relied on the amplification of reference gene primers. Using immunoSEQ multiplex PCR, the repertoire was profiled, and TCRdb retains in-frame clones only, with some absent. The V and J calls and clone size were taken over from that table, and D and trimming were inferred from the DNA. Of more than 10,000 clones listed, roughly 93% are singletons. The clonotype originates from a human donor in a cohort sampled during active COVID-19. Source material: peripheral blood. This chain uses TRBV27 with TRBJ2-2; TRBD1 might be the D (6 bases). The CDR3 DNA reads as TGTGCCAGCAGTGGACAGTACCCCCTAGGGGCCGGGGAGCTGTTTTTT. It specifies CASSGQYPLGAGELFF.